This T cell receptor (beta chain) comes out of a study of cytomegalovirus exposure and HLA in healthy donors. The PCR ran on 60 Vbeta and 13 Jbeta primers. Assay: immunoSEQ multiplex PCR; the TCRdb copy retains only in-frame clones and omits some. Among 210,000 or so clones, around four fifths were seen once, and the ten largest hold 0.47%. Regarding this clone: What it binds is unknown.

General study findings and limits: Among donors in an Asian-associated ancestry cluster, a later analysis reportedly found fewer N-insertions than the roughly 700-donor mean.

This CDR3 is 12 amino acids long. The V end was cut by 5 bases, the J end by 7 bases, with 12 bases between. Germline V gene sequence: CDR1 SGHKS, CDR2 YYEKEE (reference sequence). This clonotype originated in a boy aged 5 to 17 in good health and CMV-seronegative. The rearrangement uses TRBV5-5 and TRBJ1-1; D is perhaps TRBD1 (6 bases). Material for sequencing was PBMCs. CDR3 sequence reads: CASRFQGFEAFF. CDR3 sequence (DNA): TGTGCCAGCAGATTTCAGGGGTTTGAAGCTTTCTTT.